This T cell receptor beta chain was observed in a study of cytotoxic CD8 clonotypes in ibrutinib-treated CLL. Study summary: It was after a median approximately eleven months of treatment, range 6 to 36, that response samples were taken.

As to this clone: Its cognate antigen is unknown.

General study findings and limits: Baseline levels of clonality went above those of age-matched healthy donors and moved with circulating CD8+ T-cell counts.

Some clones are missing from TCRdb's copy, which holds only in-frame ones; the method was immunoSEQ multiplex PCR. This table has about 30,000 clones, approximately 57% appearing once. The CDR3 is 19 amino acids. The germline V gene encodes CDR1 LGHNT and CDR2 FRNRAP. After removal of 4 bases from V and 0 bases from J, the junction contained 9 bases not matched to a gene. The sequence came from a human donor with chronic lymphocytic leukemia. The starting material was PBMCs, obtained before ibrutinib treatment. The chain has TRBV12-5 and TRBJ2-2; 12 bases align to TRBD2. CDR3 in amino acids: CASGYYLLAGGSNTGELFF. The DNA for the CDR3 is TGTGCTAGTGGTTACTACCTACTAGCGGGGGGTTCGAACACCGGGGAGCTGTTTTTT.